This note documents a single T cell receptor (beta chain) sequence. The record originates from a study of patients and donors after allogeneic stem cell transplantation. Looked up from germline, CDR1 is KGHSH and CDR2 is LQKENI. V lost 0 bases, J lost 1 base, and 10 bases lay in between. This CDR3 region has 16 residues. Each CDR3 protein gets one entry after TCRdb re-called the RT-PCR reads with MiXCR. This sample carries about a million distinct CDR3 sequences, under 20% of them seen once, and the ten largest clones take 5% to 6.5%. The sample taken for sequencing was blood, either unsorted or a sorted T cell fraction (not recorded which). The chain uses TRBV18 and TRBJ2-1; perhaps TRBD1 as D (5 bases). The clonotype originates from a human donor who was either an allogeneic HSCT recipient or a stem cell or donor lymphocyte infusion donor (not recorded which). It is not recorded whose cells these are; they may come from a transplant donor. CDR3 protein: CASSPPNRPSYNEQFF. The CDR3 DNA is TGTGCCAGCTCACCACCGAACAGGCCATCCTACAATGAGCAGTTCTTC.